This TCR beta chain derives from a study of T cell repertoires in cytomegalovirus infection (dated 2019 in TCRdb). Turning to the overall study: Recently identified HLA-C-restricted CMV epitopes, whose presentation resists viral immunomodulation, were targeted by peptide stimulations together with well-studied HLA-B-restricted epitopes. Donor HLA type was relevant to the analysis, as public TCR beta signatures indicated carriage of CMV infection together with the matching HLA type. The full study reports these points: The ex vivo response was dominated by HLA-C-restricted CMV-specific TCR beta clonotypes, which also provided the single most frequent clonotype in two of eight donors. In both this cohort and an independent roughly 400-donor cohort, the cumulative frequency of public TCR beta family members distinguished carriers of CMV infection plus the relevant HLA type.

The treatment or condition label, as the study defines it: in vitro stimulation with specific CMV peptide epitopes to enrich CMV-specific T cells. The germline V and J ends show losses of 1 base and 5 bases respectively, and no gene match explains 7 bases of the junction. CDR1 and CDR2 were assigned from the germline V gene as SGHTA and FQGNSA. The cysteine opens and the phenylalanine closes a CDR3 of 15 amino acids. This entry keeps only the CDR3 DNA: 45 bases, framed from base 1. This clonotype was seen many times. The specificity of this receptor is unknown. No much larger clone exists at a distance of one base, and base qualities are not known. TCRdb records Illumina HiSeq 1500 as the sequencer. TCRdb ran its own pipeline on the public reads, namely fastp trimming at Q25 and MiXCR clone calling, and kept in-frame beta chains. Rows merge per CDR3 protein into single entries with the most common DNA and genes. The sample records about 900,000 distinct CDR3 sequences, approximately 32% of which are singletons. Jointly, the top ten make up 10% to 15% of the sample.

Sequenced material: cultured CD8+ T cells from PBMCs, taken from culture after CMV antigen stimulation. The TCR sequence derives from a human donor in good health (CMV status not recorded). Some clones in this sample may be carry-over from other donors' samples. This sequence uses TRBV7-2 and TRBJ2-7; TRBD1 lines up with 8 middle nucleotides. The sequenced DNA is TGTGCCAGCAGCTTAGACTTTCAGGGGGCCAACGAGCAGTACTTC. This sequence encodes CASSLDFQGANEQYF.